This T cell receptor (beta chain) stems from a study of OX40 agonist ivuxolimab in advanced cancers. Study summary: Those enrolled were 82.7% male, with a mean age of around 60 years and ages from roughly 23 to 80.

Excluded were patients having autoimmune disease history or systemic immunosuppression. This CDR3 spans 15 amino acids. Trimming left V 7 bases short and J 2 bases short, with 20 bases between. The V gene's germline CDR1 is SQVTM and CDR2 ANQGSEA. The repertoire was sequenced with immunoSEQ multiplex PCR; TCRdb's copy has only in-frame clones and lacks some. The repertoire holds over 70,000 clones, with just under 90% as singletons. This chain connects TRBV29-1 to TRBJ1-1, with unresolved D. The TCR sequence derives from an adult with an advanced solid tumor such as melanoma, head and neck, liver or kidney cancer. The sequencing here drew on CD4+ or CD8+ T cells sorted from blood, taken in a trial of the OX40 agonist ivuxolimab. CDR3 nucleotide sequence: TGCAGCGCCTTAGGAATTAGTACAGTCAACACTGAAGCTTTCTTT. Translation gives CSALGISTVNTEAFF.